A single sample is the source of the 8 T cell receptor beta chains below, sequenced in a study of cytomegalovirus exposure and HLA in healthy donors. PCR primers comprised 60 Vbeta and 13 Jbeta primers. Using immunoSEQ multiplex PCR, the repertoire was profiled, and TCRdb retains in-frame clones only, with some absent. The data show about 130,000 clones, 75% to 85% seen once. The sample comprised PBMCs. The receptor set was obtained from a man in his thirties or forties in good health and CMV-seropositive.

This rearrangement joins TRBV6-1 to TRBJ1-4; D possibly corresponds to TRBD1 (6 bases). CDR1 is MNHNS, CDR2 SASEGT, per germline. V gave up 3 bases and J gave up 5 bases, with 19 bases separating them. The CDR3 length is 17 residues. The CDR3 loop reads CASSDRISRGKNEKLFF. The CDR3 coding sequence is TGTGCCAGCAGTGATAGAATATCAAGGGGGAAGAATGAAAAACTGTTTTTT.

The chain uses TRBV2 and TRBJ1-2; no clear D gene. Germline-derived CDR1 and CDR2 are SNHLY and FYNNEI. Trimming pared 7 bases from V and 6 bases from J, leaving 9 bases between. The CDR3 loop spans 11 amino acids. The CDR3 is CASTVLHGYTF. The CDR3 DNA sequence: TGTGCCAGCACCGTCCTCCATGGCTACACCTTC.

CDR3 in DNA: TGCGCCAGCAGCCAAGAAGGCATACCGTTTGGGGAGCAGTACTTC. It codes for CASSQEGIPFGEQYF. This chain uses TRBV4-1 with TRBJ2-5, with a tentative D call TRBD2 (5 bases). The CDR3 has 15 amino acids. Germline-derived CDR1 and CDR2 are MGHRA and YSYEKL. V was cut by 0 bases and J by 11 bases, with 19 bases left in between.

In this sample, this clone turned up a few times. This chain links TRBV13 with TRBJ1-5; no reliable D call. CDR1 is PRHDT, CDR2 FYEKMQ, per germline (reference sequence). The CDR3 length is 15 residues. The V end lost 3 bases, the J end lost 3 bases, and 12 bases lay between the germline ends. The CDR3 DNA is TGTGCCAGCAGCTTTAGGCGGAGCCTCAATCAGCCCCAGCATTTT. This translates into CASSFRRSLNQPQHF.

The gene calls are TRBV7-8 and TRBJ2-1, with TRBD1 matching over 8 bases. Germline CDR1 SGHVS, CDR2 FQNEAQ. Trimming cost V 10 bases and J 1 base; bases outside gene matches: 6. The CDR3 has 14 residues. The CDR3 region has the DNA TGTGCCACACGGACAGGGAGATCCTACAATGAGCAGTTCTTC. Encoded protein: CATRTGRSYNEQFF.

The rearrangement uses TRBV27 and TRBJ2-3; 7 bases line up with TRBD2. J was trimmed by 2 bases and V by 6 bases; bases with no gene match: 5. Germline loops: CDR1 MNHEY, CDR2 SMNVEV (reference sequence). The CDR3 spans 14 residues. CDR3 coding DNA: TGTGCCAGCAGGGTGGGGGGGACCACAGATACGCAGTATTTT. Translating gives CASRVGGTTDTQYF.

The chain is built from TRBV5-1 and TRBJ2-3; 7 positions match TRBD2. This CDR3 contains 16 residues. V lost 4 bases, J lost 3 bases, and 11 bases stayed unmatched. Germline assignment: CDR1 SGHRS and CDR2 YFSETQ. DNA of the CDR3: TGCGCCAGCAGCCGGCATTGGGGGGAGGGTACAGATACGCAGTATTTT. Its protein is CASSRHWGEGTDTQYF.

The chain is built from TRBV7-2 and TRBJ2-3; possibly TRBD2 for D (5 bases). The CDR3 consists of 13 residues. Trimming took 0 bases from V and 4 from J, leaving 5 bases between them. CDR1 and CDR2 from the germline V gene are SGHTA and FQGNSA. The CDR3 loop reads CASSLARADTQYF. The CDR3 nucleotides read TGTGCCAGCAGCTTAGCGAGGGCAGATACGCAGTATTTT.